This T cell receptor beta chain emerged from a study of T cell responses to AZD1222 COVID-19 vaccine. Regarding the study as a whole: Distributed over spike, vaccine-associated CD4 TCRs predominated at 160-218 and 743-854.

A note on this clone: Its antigen is undetermined.

Measured with immunoSEQ multiplex PCR; TCRdb has only the in-frame clones, and not every one. The sample yields about 140,000 clones, around 92% seen once. V was cut by 4 bases and J by 1 base, with 12 bases left in between. The CDR3 runs 15 residues. The germline V gene has CDR1 LNHDA and CDR2 SQIVND (reference sequence). The source was peripheral blood, collected after recovery from COVID-19. The V gene is TRBV19, the J gene TRBJ2-3; D not certain. The source is an adult who had recovered from COVID-19. The CDR3 here is CASSRLAIGTDTQYF. The DNA of the CDR3 is TGTGCCAGTAGTAGGTTAGCTATCGGCACAGATACGCAGTATTTT.